This T cell receptor (beta chain) is from a study of PD-1 blockade in classical Hodgkin lymphoma (dated by TCRdb to about 2020). Describing the broader study: Nivolumab dosing was 3 mg/kg intravenously every 2 weeks, continuing until either disease progression or unacceptable toxicity. To define a peripheral blood immune signature of response to PD-1 blockade in classical Hodgkin lymphoma, the study combined TCR beta sequencing with CyTOF.

Genomic DNA was isolated using the Qiagen DNeasy kit from unsorted PBMCs as well as from negatively selected CD4+ and CD8+ fractions. Using primers that anneal to V and J segments, immunoSEQ multiplex PCR amplified the TCR beta CDR3 regions. Amplification bias was minimized using a synthetic immune receptor repertoire, and residual bias was removed computationally after sequencing. The authors' analysis ran thus. Repertoire diversity was quantified as the Shannon entropy index using custom Python scripts. The unsorted, CD4+ and CD8+ repertoires were each analyzed separately, with the exception of combined analyses, where CD4+ and CD8+ sequences were merged in silico. Clonal expansion was defined as at least a 2-fold frequency increase after treatment relative to C1D1, with a pseudocount of 0.5 for undetected baseline clones. Clones with 0 or 1 copy at C1D1 were defined as singleton clones, while clones with 2 or more copies were defined as non-singleton clones. By matching protein sequences in sorted samples from the same patient, clones expanded in unsorted samples were annotated as CD4+, CD8+ or unknown. Wilcoxon tests were applied to paired samples to test diversity changes from C1D1 to C4D1. Held by TCRdb, this immuneACCESS table contains in-frame sequences only and omits some clones. Under half of the omission traces to an unresolved V gene where checked; the cause of the rest is unknown. V and J calls and clone size come straight from that table; D and trimming were deduced from the DNA. Across this sample there are about 50,000 clones, with around 90% seen only once. More than 11% of the sample goes to the ten largest clones.

Points the paper makes about the study in general: Baseline diversity similar to that of newly diagnosed patients was observed in trial patients achieving complete response, whereas significantly lower diversity was observed in partial responders and progressors. CD4+ but not CD8+ TCR diversity rose significantly by C4D1 (p=0.0027 vs p=0.16), most apparent in complete responders (p=0.02). Baseline TCR diversity was reported as lower in newly diagnosed patients than in healthy donors, and lower still in relapsed/refractory patients. Lower diversity was observed in patients in whom nivolumab was started less than 1 year after ASCT, and these patients were excluded from later analyses so that confounding by immune reconstitution would be avoided. Only a single clinical trial cohort was studied, and what caused the repertoire differences, possibly disease activity or prior therapy, remained undefined.

This clone was detected only once. The antigen this receptor binds is unknown. No much larger clone exists at a distance of one base, and base qualities are not known. The time point tag for this specimen amounts to: cycle 4 day 1 (C4D1), after around six weeks of nivolumab. Every trial patient had relapsed after autologous stem cell transplantation, and cohorts A, B and C differed in prior brentuximab vedotin exposure. The trial cohort comprised 56 patients with relapsed/refractory classical Hodgkin lymphoma whose best overall responses were complete response, partial response or progressive disease. In the multi-cohort phase II CheckMate 205 trial, trial patients received single-agent nivolumab. An independent review committee assessed best overall response by applying the 2007 International Working Group response criteria. Trial PBMCs were collected just before the start of nivolumab (C1D1) and during therapy at cycle 2 day 1 and cycle 4 day 1. After peripheral blood was drawn into 8 mL Vacutainer Cell Preparation Tubes, PBMCs were isolated by centrifugation and then cryopreserved.

CDR1 and CDR2 were assigned from the germline V gene (reference sequence) as GTSNPN and SVGIG. V and J are trimmed by 8 bases and 2 bases, and the gene matches miss 9 bases of the junction. The CDR3 numbers 14 residues from cysteine through phenylalanine. Just the 42-base CDR3 DNA is kept, in frame starting at base 1. The sequencing here drew on peripheral blood mononuclear cells (PBMCs), taken before the fourth cycle of nivolumab. This chain joins TRBV30 to TRBJ2-1; TRBD2 aligns with 7 central bases. This TCR came from a human donor with classical Hodgkin lymphoma. The nucleotide sequence is given as TGTGCCAGAAGGCCTAGCGGTACCTACAATGAGCAGTTCTTC. This gives the protein CARRPSGTYNEQFF.